This TCR beta chain originates from a study of blood T cell repertoires in COVID-19. At the level of the study: PBMCs, B-cell-depleted T cells, or T cells were the source of the cDNA or gDNA that made up the material.

The CDR3 contains 14 residues. Germline V CDR1 and CDR2: MNHEY, SVGAGI. Between the trimmed V and J ends, which lost 10 bases and 9 bases, there was a span of 23 bases. This clone was seen a single time. The method was immunoSEQ multiplex PCR; TCRdb's version includes in-frame clones alone and lacks a portion of them. The sample shows approximately 110,000 clones, 60% to 85% of them seen only once. V is TRBV6-5 and J is TRBJ2-3; a weak D match, TRBD2 (6 bases). The receptor was derived from a human donor in a cohort sampled during active or convalescent COVID-19. Source material: peripheral blood. The CDR3 DNA is TGTGCCACTAAATCATCGGGCTCGGCGGGGACGCAGTATTTT. Encoded protein: CATKSSGSAGTQYF.